The entry below describes one T cell receptor (beta chain). The antigen is undetermined. V gave up 7 bases and J gave up 6 bases, with 23 bases separating them. This CDR3 has 16 residues. CDR1 is MDHEN and CDR2 is SYDVKM in the germline V gene. These data are taken from a study of early T cells in non-severe SARS-CoV-2 infection. For the study at large: Investigators sequenced bulk RNA drawn from unsorted whole blood, and chains remained unpaired. The study's findings and limits: Private and CD4 specificities were missed by VDJdb matching, which favored anti-spike CD8 responses.

Individual cDNA molecules received unique molecular identifiers. MiXCR, applied by TCRdb to the 5' RACE reads, yields one record per CDR3 protein. Of about 100,000 distinct CDR3 sequences in the sample, less than 15% are singletons; the top ten hold approximately 2.3%. The chain uses TRBV28 and TRBJ2-3, with TRBD2 as a possible D gene (6 bases). The sequence was obtained from an adult who was a healthcare worker with PCR-confirmed SARS-CoV-2 infection or an uninfected control (not recorded which). The sequenced sample consisted of whole blood. CDR3 protein: CASILDLCGDGDTQYF. CDR3 sequence (DNA): TGTGCCAGCATACTCGACTTATGCGGGGACGGGGATACGCAGTATTTT.